The next 14 T cell receptor beta chains were all read from a single sample in a study of siplizumab effects on memory and regulatory T cells. Clones were sequenced by immunoSEQ multiplex PCR, and TCRdb holds only the in-frame ones, with some missing. This repertoire shows fewer than 100,000 clones, roughly 94% found once; its top ten account for about 18%. Sequenced input: CD8+ T cells sorted from blood. The receptor source for this set is a human donor in good health.

This chain links TRBV5-1 with TRBJ1-2; D not certain. The V gene's germline CDR1 is SGHRS and CDR2 YFSETQ. Trimming stripped 0 bases from V and 0 bases from J, with 9 bases between. This CDR3 contains 15 residues. The CDR3 coding sequence is TGCGCCAGCAGCTTGGGATTCGGTACTAACTATGGCTACACCTTC. Protein sequence: CASSLGFGTNYGYTF.

The chain links TRBV27 to TRBJ1-6; D may be TRBD1 (5 bases). Trimming removed 9 bases at V and 2 bases at J, with 14 bases between. The CDR3 runs 15 residues. Germline V gene data show CDR1 as MNHEY and CDR2 as SMNVEV (reference sequence). In nucleotides, the CDR3 is TGTGCCAGAGAACGGGGCAGGACCTATAATTCACCCCTCCACTTT. Protein: CARERGRTYNSPLHF.

This chain uses TRBV9 with TRBJ1-2, with 9 positions matching TRBD1. CDR1 and CDR2 (germline): SGDLS, YYNGEE. The CDR3 is made up of 14 amino acids. The ends lost 0 bases at V and 4 bases at J; junction bases unmatched: 1. The CDR3 nucleotides are TGTGCCAGCAGCGTAGACAGGGGGCTCTATGGCTACACCTTC. This translates into CASSVDRGLYGYTF.

The chain links TRBV11-2 to TRBJ2-3, with D possibly TRBD1 on 5 matching bases. V lost 5 bases and J 8 bases, leaving 23 bases between the germline ends. CDR1 and CDR2 from the germline V gene are SGHAT and FQNNGV. CDR3 length: 16 residues. CDR3 in amino acids: CASSRPGSPRVGTQYF. The CDR3 DNA is TGTGCCAGCAGCCGGCCGGGCTCCCCCAGGGTTGGTACGCAGTATTTT.

The chain couples TRBV27 to TRBJ2-3, with 9 bases fitting TRBD2. Trimming cost V 7 bases and J 0 bases; bases outside gene matches: 17. The CDR3 is made up of 19 amino acids. Looked up from germline, CDR1 is MNHEY and CDR2 is SMNVEV (reference sequence). CDR3 sequence: CASTGPTIAGEISTDTQYF. The CDR3 coding sequence is TGTGCCAGCACGGGCCCTACAATAGCGGGAGAGATTAGCACAGATACGCAGTATTTT.

V and J are TRBV2 and TRBJ1-1, with unresolved D. V was pared by 1 base and J by 4 bases, with 19 bases between. CDR1 and CDR2 (germline): SNHLY, FYNNEI. CDR3 size: 17 residues. This chain's CDR3 is CASSEELGNNLGTEAFF. The CDR3 nucleotides are TGTGCCAGCAGTGAAGAGCTTGGGAATAACCTCGGCACTGAAGCTTTCTTT.

The gene calls are TRBV19 and TRBJ2-7, with D tentatively TRBD1 or TRBD2 (5 bases each). Per the germline V gene, CDR1 is LNHDA and CDR2 is SQIVND (reference sequence). The CDR3 runs 14 residues. The V gene lost 5 bases and the J gene lost 0 bases, with 11 bases spanning the gap. The chain's CDR3 is CASSVSGSSYEQYF. CDR3 nucleotides: TGTGCCAGTAGTGTCTCAGGGAGCTCCTACGAGCAGTACTTC. Full variable domain (outside the CDR3, taken from reference TRBV19 and TRBJ2-7): DGGITQSPKYLFRKEGQNVTLSCEQNLNHDAMYWYRQDPGQGLRLIYYSQIVNDFQKGDIAEGYSVSREKKESFPLTVTSAQKNPTAFYLCASSVSGSSYEQYFGPGTRLTVT.

The chain recombines TRBV16 with TRBJ1-1; D possibly corresponds to TRBD1 (6 bases). V lost 0 bases and J 3 bases, leaving 8 bases between the germline ends. The CDR3 totals 14 residues. Germline V CDR1 and CDR2: KGHSY, FQNENV. The CDR3 nucleotides are TGTGCCAGCAGCCAATCGCCAGGGGACACTGAAGCTTTCTTT. This translates into CASSQSPGDTEAFF.

V usage is TRBV7-3 and J usage is TRBJ2-1; 8 bases agree with TRBD1. The CDR3 contains 14 residues. The germline V gene has CDR1 SGHTA and CDR2 FQGTGA. The V segment lost 1 base and the J segment 8 bases; nucleotides outside the gene matches: 4. DNA for the CDR3: TGTGCCAGCAGCTTAAATGGACAGGGCTATGAGCAGTTCTTC. This encodes CASSLNGQGYEQFF. The whole variable domain, filled in from reference TRBV7-3 and TRBJ2-1, reads GAGVSQTPSNKVTEKGKYVELRCDPISGHTALYWYRQSLGQGPEFLIYFQGTGAADDSGLPNDRFFAVRPEGSVSTLKIQRTERGDSAVYLCASSLNGQGYEQFFGPGTRLTVL.

V gene TRBV2 combines with J gene TRBJ2-7; D possibly corresponds to TRBD2 (6 bases). V lost 8 bases and J lost 0, with 14 bases in between. CDR3 length: 14 amino acids. Germline loops: CDR1 SNHLY, CDR2 FYNNEI. The CDR3: CASQSGLSSYEQYF. The CDR3 DNA is TGTGCCAGCCAGAGCGGGCTGAGCTCCTACGAGCAGTACTTC.

The chain employs TRBV29-1 and TRBJ2-7; D not resolved. The CDR3 is 10 amino acids. CDR1 is SQVTM and CDR2 is ANQGSEA in the germline V gene. Trimming stripped 7 bases from V and 0 bases from J, with 4 bases between. The CDR3 sequence: CSAVSYEQYF. The CDR3 nucleotides read TGCAGCGCGGTCTCCTACGAGCAGTACTTC.

The V call is TRBV19, the J call TRBJ1-2; TRBD1 might be the D (5 bases). Trimming shortened V by 5 bases and J by 7 bases, and 11 bases separated the two germline ends. This CDR3 is 12 amino acids long. Germline V gene lookup returns CDR1 LNHDA and CDR2 SQIVND (reference sequence). The DNA of the CDR3 is TGTGCCAGTAGTGTAGGACACGGTGGCTACACCTTC. This gives the protein CASSVGHGGYTF.

The chain couples TRBV11-3 to TRBJ2-7; D gene unclear. This CDR3 has 13 amino acids. The V gene's germline CDR1 is SGHNT and CDR2 YENEEA. V was pared by 0 bases and J by 7 bases, with 10 bases between. CDR3 bases: TGTGCCAGCAGCTTAGATCCCATCCGGGAGCAGTACTTC. As protein: CASSLDPIREQYF.

V and J are TRBV7-8 and TRBJ2-5; no clear D. From germline, CDR1 is SGHVS and CDR2 FQNEAQ. This CDR3 comprises 13 residues. The V gene lost 4 bases and the J gene lost 4 bases, with 10 bases spanning the gap. The chain's CDR3 is CASSSTKRETQYF. DNA of the CDR3: TGTGCCAGCAGCTCCACAAAGAGAGAGACCCAGTACTTC.